One sample yielded the 11 T cell receptor beta chains listed below, sequenced in a study of blood T cell repertoires in COVID-19. This table comes from immunoSEQ multiplex PCR, and its TCRdb copy is limited to in-frame clones, with some not included. The sample lists hundreds of thousands of clones, approximately 88% seen once, with roughly 12% in the top ten. The sample was peripheral blood. Receptors originate from a woman between 50 and 59 years old with COVID-19, enrolled during active disease.

This clone was observed a handful of times. The genes are TRBV19 and TRBJ1-3; the D is unclear. The CDR3 extends over 14 amino acids. Germline assignment: CDR1 LNHDA and CDR2 SQIVND (reference sequence). V was trimmed by 3 bases and J by 3 bases, leaving 9 bases between them. This chain's CDR3 is CASSIILFGNTIYF. DNA of the CDR3: TGTGCCAGTAGTATTATCCTCTTTGGAAACACCATATATTTT.

The chain has TRBV10-1 and TRBJ2-2; a possible D gene is TRBD2 (5 bases). The CDR3 is made up of 14 amino acids. Germline-derived CDR1 and CDR2 are WNHNN and SYGVQD (reference sequence). Between the trimmed V and J ends, which lost 0 bases and 3 bases, there was a span of 5 bases. The CDR3 bases are TGCGCCAGCAGTGAGTCCGGGGACACCGGGGAGCTGTTTTTT. As protein: CASSESGDTGELFF.

The V and J genes are TRBV20-1 and TRBJ2-7; TRBD2 is a possible D gene (5 bases). Germline-derived CDR1 and CDR2 are DFQATT and SNEGSKA (reference sequence). Trimming shortened V by 4 bases and J by 6 bases, and 22 bases separated the two germline ends. CDR3 length: 15 residues. CDR3 sequence: CSAIEVELVSREQYF. DNA of the CDR3: TGCAGTGCTATTGAAGTGGAACTAGTAAGTCGCGAGCAGTACTTC.

This chain connects TRBV30 to TRBJ1-5, with 9 bases identical to TRBD1. The CDR3 has 15 residues. V was pared by 1 base and J by 6 bases, with 7 bases of the junction left unmatched. Germline CDR1 GTSNPN, CDR2 SVGIG (reference sequence). CDR3 DNA sequence: TGTGCCTGGAGTGGGCCGGGACAGGGAACTCAGCCCCAGCATTTT. Its protein product is CAWSGPGQGTQPQHF.

This clone has only one observation. The genes are TRBV7-2 and TRBJ1-5; D gene ambiguous. The CDR3 runs 13 residues. The V end lost 0 bases, the J end lost 6 bases, and 6 bases lay between the germline ends. Looked up from germline, CDR1 is SGHTA and CDR2 is FQGNSA. CDR3 DNA sequence: TGTGCCAGCAGCTTAGCGCCGGGTCAGCCCCAGCATTTT. Protein sequence: CASSLAPGQPQHF.

This clone was recorded a few times. Other DNA sequences in the sample encode the same CDR3. The CDR3 reads CASSLRSGGETQYF. The CDR3 DNA is TGTGCCAGCAGCTTGCGGAGCGGGGGGGAGACCCAGTACTTC. This chain uses TRBV5-4 with TRBJ2-5; 9 bases agree with TRBD2. Germline lookup yields CDR1 SGHNT and CDR2 YYREEE (reference sequence). This CDR3 is 14 amino acids long. Trimming removed 1 base from V and 5 bases from J; junction bases left unmatched: 3.

V is TRBV6-5 and J is TRBJ2-3, with a possible D match to TRBD1 (6 bases). This CDR3 comprises 13 residues. Germline V CDR1 and CDR2: MNHEY, SVGAGI. The ends were cut back, 6 bases at V and 6 bases at J, with 13 bases in the middle. The CDR3 is CASRLQGSDTQYF. In DNA, the CDR3 is TGTGCCAGCAGGCTACAGGGTTCGGATACGCAGTATTTT.

The CDR3 reads CASSFVTYSNQPQHF. CDR3 in DNA: TGTGCCAGCAGTTTTGTGACTTATAGCAATCAGCCCCAGCATTTT. V gene TRBV28 combines with J gene TRBJ1-5, with unresolved D. The germline CDR1 and CDR2 sequences are MDHEN and SYDVKM. The CDR3 contains 15 residues. V lost 3 bases, J lost 0 bases, and 9 bases lay in between.

This chain joins TRBV4-2 and TRBJ1-1; D might be TRBD1 (6 bases). V lost 6 bases and J 8 bases, leaving 16 bases between the germline ends. CDR3 length: 13 residues. Per germline, CDR1 LGHNA and CDR2 YNFKEQ. The CDR3 region is CASSLRKGGEAFF. CDR3 bases: TGTGCCAGCAGTCTACGAAAGGGGGGGGAAGCTTTCTTT.

This sequence joins TRBV6-1 and TRBJ1-1; no reliable D call. This CDR3 region has 12 residues. Trimming took off 2 bases at V and 8 bases at J, with 9 bases between the two ends. Germline assignment: CDR1 MNHNS and CDR2 SASEGT. Here the CDR3 reads CASSEWAREAFF. CDR3 nucleotides: TGTGCCAGCAGTGAATGGGCCAGGGAAGCTTTCTTT.

This clone was counted only a few times. The V gene is TRBV24-1, the J gene TRBJ2-7; no definite D call. The CDR3 is 14 amino acids. Germline values: CDR1 KGHDR, CDR2 SFDVKD. V was trimmed by 0 bases and J by 3 bases, leaving 8 bases between them. The DNA for the CDR3 is TGTGCCACCAGTGATTTGATACAGAACTACGAGCAGTACTTC. Its translation: CATSDLIQNYEQYF.